The 7 T cell receptor beta chains listed next were all sequenced from one sample in a study of blood T cell repertoires in COVID-19. Profiled with immunoSEQ multiplex PCR; TCRdb holds only in-frame clones, not every one. The table records about 140,000 clones, roughly 84% of them present only once. The source material was peripheral blood. These receptors all come from a human donor in a cohort sampled during active COVID-19.

This clone was counted once. The chain carries TRBV7-6 and TRBJ2-1; TRBD1 might be the D (6 bases). Germline V gene lookup returns CDR1 SGHVS and CDR2 FNYEAQ. The CDR3 is made up of 15 amino acids. Deletions cut 5 bases from V and 8 bases from J, with 19 bases between. CDR3 sequence: CASSPWSAAGDEQFF. In DNA, the CDR3 is TGTGCCAGCAGCCCCTGGTCGGCAGCAGGGGATGAGCAGTTCTTC. The variable domain in full, completed from reference TRBV7-6 and TRBJ2-1, reads GAGVSQSPRYKVTKRGQDVALRCDPISGHVSLYWYRQALGQGPEFLTYFNYEAQQDKSGLPNDRFSAERPEGSISTLTIQRTEQRDSAMYRCASSPWSAAGDEQFFGPGTRLTVL.

J is TRBJ2-7 and V is TRBV6-6, with D possibly being TRBD2 (5 bases). CDR3 length equals 14 residues. V gave up 6 bases and J gave up 1 base, with 13 bases separating them. Germline lookup yields CDR1 MNHNY and CDR2 SVGAGI (reference sequence). CDR3 DNA sequence: TGTGCCAGCAGCACTTACGGGGTTTCCTACGAGCAGTACTTC. The encoded protein is CASSTYGVSYEQYF.

With respect to this clone: The germline gene is not matched at one end of the junction; a read error may be the cause. The V gene is TRBV2, the J gene TRBJ2-3, with TRBD2 matching over 13 bases. In germline, CDR1 is SNHLY, CDR2 FYNNEI. The CDR3 sequence is 16 residues long. This CDR3 is CASSEELAGGEDTQYF. Here the CDR3 DNA reads TGTGCCAGCAGCGAAGAACTAGCGGGGGGGGAAGATACGCAGTATTTT.

The chain recombines TRBV10-3 with TRBJ2-2; a possible D gene is TRBD2 (5 bases). Looked up from germline, CDR1 is ENHRY and CDR2 is SYGVKD. V was trimmed by 7 bases and J by 3 bases, leaving 12 bases between them. The length of the CDR3 is 14 residues. The CDR3 DNA follows: TGTGCCATCACGCGGGTCATCGACACCGGGGAGCTGTTTTTT. Translation: CAITRVIDTGELFF.

The count of this clone is one. This chain uses TRBV9 with TRBJ2-7, with 8 bases that match TRBD1. Trimming cost V 3 bases and J 3 bases; bases outside gene matches: 11. Germline CDR1 reads SGDLS; CDR2 reads YYNGEE. The CDR3 has 16 amino acids. The CDR3 sequence: CASSADGQGGDYEQYF. As DNA, the CDR3 is TGTGCCAGCAGCGCAGATGGACAGGGCGGCGACTACGAGCAGTACTTC.

The chain is built from TRBV5-1 and TRBJ2-1; 8 nucleotides agree with TRBD1. CDR3 length: 18 amino acids. CDR1 SGHRS and CDR2 YFSETQ come from the germline V gene. V shed 4 bases, J shed 9 bases, and the junction held 21 bases outside the gene matches. DNA for the CDR3: TGCGCCAGCAGCCCTTCTGGACAGGGCCTAAGAGGGATCGGTGAGCAGTTCTTC. It specifies CASSPSGQGLRGIGEQFF. Using reference TRBV5-1 and TRBJ2-1 for the parts outside the CDR3, the full variable domain is KAGVTQTPRYLIKTRGQQVTLSCSPISGHRSVSWYQQTPGQGLQFLFEYFSETQRNKGNFPGRFSGRQFSNSRSEMNVSTLELGDSALYLCASSPSGQGLRGIGEQFFGPGTRLTVL.

J is TRBJ2-1 and V is TRBV15; possible D gene TRBD1, 5 bases. This CDR3 has 14 amino acids. The germline V gene encodes CDR1 LNHNV and CDR2 YYDKDF (reference sequence). The V end was cut by 1 base, the J end by 7 bases, with 11 bases between. The CDR3 DNA reads as TGTGCCACCAGCAGAGCAGGGTTGGGGAATGAGCAGTTCTTC. Its protein is CATSRAGLGNEQFF.